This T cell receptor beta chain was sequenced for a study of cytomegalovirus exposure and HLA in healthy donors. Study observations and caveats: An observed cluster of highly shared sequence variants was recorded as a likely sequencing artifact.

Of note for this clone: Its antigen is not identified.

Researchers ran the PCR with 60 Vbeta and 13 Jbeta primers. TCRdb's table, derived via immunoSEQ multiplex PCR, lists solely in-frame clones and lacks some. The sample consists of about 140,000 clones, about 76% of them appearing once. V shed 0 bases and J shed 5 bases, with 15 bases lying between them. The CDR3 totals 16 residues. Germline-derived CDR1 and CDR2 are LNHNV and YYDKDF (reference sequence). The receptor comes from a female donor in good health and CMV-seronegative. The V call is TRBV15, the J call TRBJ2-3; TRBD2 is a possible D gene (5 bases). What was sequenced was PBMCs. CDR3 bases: TGTGCCACCAGCAGAGATTGGCCCACGAGGGAAGATACGCAGTATTTT. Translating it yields CATSRDWPTREDTQYF.